This T cell receptor (beta chain) was sequenced for a study of T-cell reconstitution after alpha-beta-depleted transplantation in children. After removal of 3 bases from V and 7 bases from J, the junction contained 10 bases not matched to a gene. The germline CDR1 and CDR2 sequences are DFQATT and SNEGSKA (reference sequence). The length of the CDR3 is 15 residues. Construction of the TCRbeta library involved unique molecular identifiers. TCRdb ran MiXCR on the PCR reads and lists one entry per CDR3 protein. Of roughly 400,000 distinct CDR3 sequences detected, 43% appear once; the ten largest clones hold around a quarter.

This sequence originates from a girl aged 2-10 years with aplastic anemia, due to receive a stem cell transplant. The specimen comprised PBMCs, sampled before TCRalphabeta/CD19-depleted stem cell transplant. The chain recombines TRBV20-1 with TRBJ2-3; 10 nucleotides match TRBD2. The CDR3 sequence: CSASIAGGRSYTQYF. The DNA of the CDR3 is TGCAGTGCTAGTATAGCGGGGGGACGTTCATATACGCAGTATTTT.